The 13 T cell receptor beta chains reported below all come from one sample, sequenced in a study of cytomegalovirus exposure and HLA in healthy donors. In the PCR, 60 Vbeta and 13 Jbeta primers were used. The table came from immunoSEQ multiplex PCR; TCRdb's copy has only in-frame clones and leaves some out. The data hold around 130,000 clones, with roughly 72% observed a single time. Sample: PBMCs. The receptor set was obtained from a man aged 35 to 55 in good health and CMV-seronegative.

The rearrangement uses TRBV4-1 and TRBJ2-5; possible D gene TRBD1, 5 bases. V lost 4 bases and J 5 bases, leaving 20 bases between the germline ends. The CDR3 is 16 residues long. The germline CDR1 and CDR2 sequences are MGHRA and YSYEKL. CDR3 sequence reads: CASSRTQVNVDETQYF. The CDR3 DNA is TGCGCCAGCAGCCGAACACAGGTGAACGTTGATGAGACCCAGTACTTC.

The chain has TRBV2 and TRBJ2-2, with 12 bases aligning to TRBD2. Germline V CDR1 and CDR2: SNHLY, FYNNEI. There are 14 residues in the CDR3. Trimming removed 9 bases from V and 1 base from J; junction bases left unmatched: 0. The CDR3: CARGLAGNTGELFF. The CDR3 DNA sequence: TGTGCCAGGGGACTAGCGGGGAACACCGGGGAGCTGTTTTTT.

The chain carries TRBV4-3 and TRBJ1-6, with 9 bases lining up with TRBD1. Germline loops: CDR1 LGHNA, CDR2 YSLEER. The CDR3 is made up of 19 amino acids. Losses at the gene ends were 0 bases for V and 3 bases for J; bases not matched to a gene: 9. CDR3 coding DNA: TGCGCCAGCAGCCAAGATTGGGGGACAGGGAGGGTCTATAATTCACCCCTCCACTTT. Translated: CASSQDWGTGRVYNSPLHF.

V is TRBV18 and J is TRBJ2-3; unclear D gene. This CDR3 has 13 residues. Deletions cut 2 bases from V and 0 bases from J, with 3 bases between. Looked up from germline, CDR1 is KGHSH and CDR2 is LQKENI. CDR3 sequence: CASSPTSTDTQYF. DNA of the CDR3: TGTGCCAGCTCACCAACTAGCACAGATACGCAGTATTTT.

Comment on this clone: The sample contains more than one DNA sequence encoding this CDR3. V gene TRBV6-5 combines with J gene TRBJ2-7; 7 bases match TRBD1. Germline V lookup: CDR1 MNHEY, CDR2 SVGAGI. The CDR3 is 13 residues long. Trimming at V came to 4 bases and at J to 2 bases, leaving 2 bases not matched to a gene. The CDR3 DNA follows: TGTGCCAGCAGTTTGGGGACAGCCTACGAGCAGTACTTC. Protein: CASSLGTAYEQYF.

This clone turned up a few times. The chain carries TRBV6-1 and TRBJ2-3; tentative D call: TRBD2 (6 bases). The CDR3 sequence is 16 residues long. V was cut by 0 bases and J by 0 bases, with 10 bases left in between. The germline CDR1 and CDR2 sequences are MNHNS and SASEGT. The CDR3 nucleotides are TGTGCCAGCAGTGAAGCGGCCGGGAGCAGCACAGATACGCAGTATTTT. As protein: CASSEAAGSSTDTQYF.

This clone was detected once. The chain links TRBV30 to TRBJ1-1, with D possibly being TRBD1 (5 bases). CDR3 length equals 13 residues. Trimming removed 3 bases from V and 2 bases from J, with 10 bases in between. The germline gives CDR1 GTSNPN, CDR2 SVGIG (reference sequence). CDR3 coding DNA: TGTGCCTGGAGCAGACAGACAAACACTGAAGCTTTCTTT. Its translation: CAWSRQTNTEAFF.

This clone was counted once. This chain uses TRBV14 with TRBJ1-1; D is uncertain. The V end lost 2 bases, the J end lost 1 base, and 8 bases lay between the germline ends. The germline V gene encodes CDR1 SGHDN and CDR2 FVKESK. This CDR3 is 14 amino acids long. CDR3 DNA: TGTGCCAGCAGCCAAACGGGGTCGAACACTGAAGCTTTCTTT. Amino acid sequence: CASSQTGSNTEAFF. Combining the CDR3 with reference TRBV14 and TRBJ1-1 gives the whole variable domain EAGVTQFPSHSVIEKGQTVTLRCDPISGHDNLYWYRRVMGKEIKFLLHFVKESKQDESGMPNNRFLAERTGGTYSTLKVQPAELEDSGVYFCASSQTGSNTEAFFGQGTRLTVV.

The rearrangement joins TRBV6-7 to TRBJ2-2; D is perhaps TRBD2 (5 bases). TRBV6-7 counts as an open reading frame of uncertain function. V lost 4 bases, J lost 6 bases, and 18 bases lay in between. The CDR3 consists of 16 residues. In nucleotides, the CDR3 is TGTGCCAGCAGTTGGGTTGGACTTTCGGTTGCCGGGGAGCTGTTTTTT. It yields the protein CASSWVGLSVAGELFF.

The genes are TRBV5-1 and TRBJ1-1; D ambiguous. Germline V CDR1 and CDR2: SGHRS, YFSETQ. The CDR3 length is 15 residues. The V end was cut by 1 base, the J end by 3 bases, with 13 bases between. The CDR3 region is CASSLSLLRDTEAFF. The CDR3 DNA reads as TGCGCCAGCAGCTTGAGCCTTCTGAGGGACACTGAAGCTTTCTTT.

The chain couples TRBV18 to TRBJ1-1; D unclear. The CDR3 covers 15 residues. Looked up from germline, CDR1 is KGHSH and CDR2 is LQKENI. V dropped 3 bases and J dropped 1 base, with 12 bases sitting between them. The CDR3 loop reads CASSPSRRENTEAFF. The CDR3 bases are TGTGCCAGCTCACCCAGCAGGAGGGAGAACACTGAAGCTTTCTTT.

This chain links TRBV27 with TRBJ2-7; perhaps TRBD1 as D (5 bases). The germline gives CDR1 MNHEY, CDR2 SMNVEV (reference sequence). V lost 3 bases and J lost 2, with 11 bases in between. The CDR3 has 14 amino acids. The CDR3 loop is CASSFVGAPYEQYF. The CDR3 DNA reads as TGTGCCAGCAGTTTTGTAGGGGCCCCCTACGAGCAGTACTTC.

This sequence joins TRBV19 and TRBJ2-7, with D possibly matching TRBD2 (6 bases). Germline V gene data show CDR1 as LNHDA and CDR2 as SQIVND (reference sequence). This CDR3 has 15 residues. Trimming left V 5 bases short and J 0 bases short, with 14 bases between. Here the CDR3 DNA reads TGTGCCAGTAGTGCGGGGACGGTCAGCTCCTACGAGCAGTACTTC. Its translation: CASSAGTVSSYEQYF.